This TCR beta chain was observed in a study of blood T cell repertoires in COVID-19. Overall study context: There were acute and convalescent COVID-19 samples, and they came from the United States, Italy and Spain. Sample material is recorded as cDNA or gDNA derived from T cells, B-cell-depleted T cells, or PBMCs.

V lost 0 bases and J lost 0; bases outside the gene matches: 5. From germline, CDR1 is SGHAT and CDR2 FQNNGV. This CDR3 has 18 amino acids. Per the original data handling: Researchers report that nucleated cell counts were estimated from reference gene primer amplification. Method: immunoSEQ multiplex PCR; TCRdb's copy keeps in-frame clones and lacks some. V and J calls and clone size come straight from that table; D and trimming were deduced from the DNA. The sample holds 180,000 or so clones; 86% are singletons and the top ten take roughly 3.5%. Sequenced input: peripheral blood. The V call is TRBV11-2, the J call TRBJ2-1; 10 bases match TRBD2. The source is a man aged 70-80 years with acute or convalescent COVID-19. The CDR3 sequence is CASSLDRGLAASYNEQFF. CDR3 sequence (DNA): TGTGCCAGCAGCTTAGATCGAGGACTAGCGGCCTCCTACAATGAGCAGTTCTTC. The full variable domain, in which reference TRBV11-2 and TRBJ2-1 provide the parts outside the CDR3, is EAGVAQSPRYKIIEKRQSVAFWCNPISGHATLYWYQQILGQGPKLLIQFQNNGVVDDSQLPKDRFSAERLKGVDSTLKIQPAKLEDSAVYLCASSLDRGLAASYNEQFFGPGTRLTVL.